This TCR beta chain was observed in a study of early T cells in non-severe SARS-CoV-2 infection. This clonotype was counted many times. Its specificity is unknown. Whole-study findings and limits: Private and CD4 specificities were missed by VDJdb matching, skewed to anti-spike CD8.

Trimming took off 3 bases at V and 3 bases at J, with 3 bases between the two ends. From germline, CDR1 is SNHLY and CDR2 FYNNEI. This CDR3 region has 12 residues. TCRdb re-called the 5' RACE reads through MiXCR, storing one row per CDR3 protein. The sample yields tens of thousands of distinct CDR3 sequences, around 9% seen once. The source material was whole blood. This chain joins TRBV2 and TRBJ1-5; D call uncertain. The clonotype was recovered from an adult who was a healthcare worker with PCR-confirmed SARS-CoV-2 infection or an uninfected control (not recorded which). Here the CDR3 reads CASSETNQPQHF. In DNA, the CDR3 is TGTGCCAGCAGTGAGACCAATCAGCCCCAGCATTTT.